The next 17 T cell receptor beta chains were all read from a single sample in a study of blood T cell repertoires in COVID-19. TCRdb keeps only in-frame clones here, not all; method: immunoSEQ multiplex PCR. This sample has about 240,000 clones, with roughly 90% found just once. The sample comprised peripheral blood. The receptor set was obtained from a man in his 60s who had recovered from COVID-19.

The chain recombines TRBV7-2 with TRBJ1-1; TRBD1 aligns across 8 bases. The CDR3 loop spans 15 amino acids. Germline V gene sequence: CDR1 SGHTA, CDR2 FQGNSA. Losses at the gene ends were 5 bases for V and 1 base for J; bases not matched to a gene: 6. In DNA, the CDR3 is TGTGCCAGCAGCGCGACAGGGGCGGGGAACACTGAAGCTTTCTTT. This gives the protein CASSATGAGNTEAFF.

This chain links TRBV9 with TRBJ2-5; TRBD2 matches 13 bases. This CDR3 comprises 15 residues. The germline V gene has CDR1 SGDLS and CDR2 YYNGEE. Unmatched junction bases numbered 4, after V lost 3 bases and J lost 5 bases. The CDR3 reads CASSAGTSGVETQYF. The CDR3 DNA reads as TGTGCCAGCAGCGCCGGGACTAGCGGGGTGGAGACCCAGTACTTC.

V usage is TRBV30 and J usage is TRBJ2-7; 9 bases map to TRBD1. V lost 2 bases and J lost 4; bases outside the gene matches: 6. Germline V gene sequence: CDR1 GTSNPN, CDR2 SVGIG (reference sequence). The CDR3 has 14 residues. CDR3 amino acids: CAWSLGQGPYEQYF. The CDR3 nucleotides are TGTGCCTGGAGTTTGGGACAGGGCCCTTACGAGCAGTACTTC.

The genes are TRBV5-1 and TRBJ1-1; 8 nucleotides align to TRBD1. Losses at the gene ends were 2 bases for V and 1 base for J; bases not matched to a gene: 4. Per germline, CDR1 SGHRS and CDR2 YFSETQ. The CDR3 has 15 amino acids. CDR3 nucleotides: TGCGCCAGCAGCTTCTCCGACAGGGGGAACACTGAAGCTTTCTTT. Amino acid sequence: CASSFSDRGNTEAFF.

The rearrangement links TRBV10-2 to TRBJ2-5; 7 bases are shared with TRBD1. Germline loops: CDR1 WSHSY, CDR2 SAAADI. The CDR3 loop spans 15 amino acids. The V and J ends lost 7 bases and 0 bases, in that order; junction bases with no gene match: 8. The CDR3 coding sequence is TGCGCCAGCACTCTGGGACAGCAGTACCAAGAGACCCAGTACTTC. This encodes CASTLGQQYQETQYF.

This chain uses TRBV19 with TRBJ1-6; TRBD1 agrees at 9 bases. Trimming took 4 bases from V and 1 from J; bases not matched to a gene: 2. The CDR3 spans 16 residues. Germline V gene data show CDR1 as LNHDA and CDR2 as SQIVND (reference sequence). The CDR3 here is CASSKDRGSYNSPLHF. CDR3 sequence (DNA): TGTGCCAGTAGTAAGGACAGGGGATCCTATAATTCACCCCTCCACTTT.

This chain joins TRBV6-5 and TRBJ1-1; 10 positions agree with TRBD1. Looked up from germline, CDR1 is MNHEY and CDR2 is SVGAGI. This CDR3 spans 15 amino acids. V shed 2 bases and J 5 bases; nucleotides not matched to a gene: 5. The CDR3 loop reads CASSYRQGARTEAFF. The CDR3 DNA is TGTGCCAGCAGTTACCGACAGGGGGCAAGGACTGAAGCTTTCTTT.

This clone showed up just a few times. This chain uses TRBV5-1 with TRBJ1-1; no reliable D call. CDR1 is SGHRS, CDR2 YFSETQ, per germline. Between the trimmed V and J ends, which lost 2 bases and 1 base, there was a span of 6 bases. CDR3 size: 13 residues. The CDR3 nucleotides are TGCGCCAGCAGCTTTAGCTCGAACACTGAAGCTTTCTTT. Protein product: CASSFSSNTEAFF.

The chain has TRBV5-1 and TRBJ2-5, with 9 bases aligning to TRBD2. With 5 bases clipped from V and 0 bases from J, the junction kept 8 bases outside the gene matches. This CDR3 contains 16 residues. Germline V gene sequence: CDR1 SGHRS, CDR2 YFSETQ. In DNA form, the CDR3 reads TGCGCCAGCAGGGGGAGGCTAGCGGGGAACCAAGAGACCCAGTACTTC. Translating it yields CASRGRLAGNQETQYF.

The table lists this clone with a count of one. The chain recombines TRBV9 with TRBJ1-2; D remains ambiguous. Germline CDR1 and CDR2: SGDLS and YYNGEE. Deletions cut 0 bases from V and 3 bases from J, with 12 bases between. The CDR3 sequence is 15 residues long. CDR3 bases: TGTGCCAGCAGCGTAGGCGGGGTGTCAGACTATGGCTACACCTTC. Protein sequence: CASSVGGVSDYGYTF.

The chain carries TRBV5-4 and TRBJ1-1, with D possibly being TRBD1 (6 bases). Germline lookup yields CDR1 SGHNT and CDR2 YYREEE (reference sequence). The CDR3 loop spans 13 amino acids. The ends were cut back, 4 bases at V and 4 bases at J, with 11 bases in the middle. The CDR3 DNA sequence: TGTGCCAGCAGCCACAGAGGGGGCACTGAAGCTTTCTTT. This gives the protein CASSHRGGTEAFF. Full variable domain (remainder filled in from reference TRBV5-4 and TRBJ1-1): ETGVTQSPTHLIKTRGQQVTLRCSSQSGHNTVSWYQQALGQGPQFIFQYYREEENGRGNFPPRFSGLQFPNYSSELNVNALELDDSALYLCASSHRGGTEAFFGQGTRLTVV.

The chain carries TRBV3-1 (or the pseudogene TRBV3-2) and TRBJ2-2; 7 nucleotides agree with TRBD2. Germline V gene lookup returns CDR1 LGHDT and CDR2 YNNKEL (reference sequence). Trimming removed 3 bases from V and 8 bases from J; junction bases left unmatched: 12. This CDR3 region has 16 residues. The CDR3 DNA follows: TGTGCCAGCAGCCACGGGGGGACTTTCCGGGGAGGGGAGCTGTTTTTT. This translates into CASSHGGTFRGGELFF.

V gene TRBV27 combines with J gene TRBJ1-3; 8 bases line up with TRBD1. Germline V gene sequence: CDR1 MNHEY, CDR2 SMNVEV (reference sequence). V lost 5 bases and J lost 1; bases outside the gene matches: 1. This CDR3 is built from 14 residues. The CDR3: CASSRTGSGNTIYF. In nucleotides, the CDR3 is TGTGCCAGCAGTCGGACAGGGTCTGGAAACACCATATATTTT.

V is TRBV6-5 and J is TRBJ1-5; D gene uncertain. The CDR3 loop spans 16 amino acids. CDR1 and CDR2 (germline): MNHEY, SVGAGI. Deletions cut 3 bases from V and 2 bases from J, with 14 bases between. CDR3 coding DNA: TGTGCCAGCAGTTATCGGCGCGAGAGGGGCAATCAGCCCCAGCATTTT. This gives the protein CASSYRRERGNQPQHF.

This chain uses TRBV5-1 with TRBJ1-1; 11 nucleotides agree with TRBD1. The CDR3 is 16 amino acids. The V gene end was trimmed by 1 base and the J gene end by 4 bases; junction bases not matched to a gene: 6. Germline V gene lookup returns CDR1 SGHRS and CDR2 YFSETQ. The CDR3 DNA follows: TGCGCCAGCAGCTTGACCCCCGGGACAGGGGGCACTGAAGCTTTCTTT. It yields the protein CASSLTPGTGGTEAFF.

The J gene is TRBJ2-1, the V gene TRBV7-2, with 10 bases matching TRBD2. Germline CDR1 reads SGHTA; CDR2 reads FQGNSA. The CDR3 loop spans 16 amino acids. The V segment lost 5 bases and the J segment 8 bases; nucleotides outside the gene matches: 12. The chain's CDR3 is CASSPKAGGPLDEQFF. CDR3 DNA sequence: TGTGCCAGCAGCCCCAAAGCGGGGGGGCCTTTGGATGAGCAGTTCTTC.

V usage is TRBV30 and J usage is TRBJ1-1; maybe TRBD1 (6 bases). The CDR3 has 17 residues. V was shortened by 0 bases and J by 0 bases, with 17 bases between the two germline ends. Germline loops: CDR1 GTSNPN, CDR2 SVGIG (reference sequence). CDR3 DNA sequence: TGTGCCTGGAGTGTACAGAGTTCGAGGACAGTGAACACTGAAGCTTTCTTT. Translated, it gives CAWSVQSSRTVNTEAFF.